A single TCR beta chain is shown here with its context. Its antigen remains unidentified. The use of a sample-barcoded 5' primer and a J-beta primer mix characterized a second PCR of about 7 to 12 cycles. Via MiXCR, TCRdb re-called the 5' RACE reads, giving one row per CDR3 protein. The sample consists of 800,000 or so distinct CDR3 sequences, 35% to 50% of them appearing once. This sample is drawn from a study of blood T cells in healthy people across ages. Study results and limitations: Naive T cell percentage and TCR beta diversity correlated strongly.

Peripheral blood was drawn, ten milliliters per donor. PBMCs were isolated at a quantity of at least 6 million per sample. Trimming pared 1 base from V and 5 bases from J, leaving 15 bases between. CDR3 length: 15 residues. Germline CDR1 reads DFQATT; CDR2 reads SNEGSKA (reference sequence). This TCR was sampled from a man older than 75 in good health. The chain combines TRBV20-1 with TRBJ1-5; D may be TRBD1 (5 bases). Sequencing used blood. CDR3 sequence (DNA): TGCAGTGCTAGAGGCGATGGGGGGGTTTATCAGCCCCAGCATTTT. This sequence encodes CSARGDGGVYQPQHF.